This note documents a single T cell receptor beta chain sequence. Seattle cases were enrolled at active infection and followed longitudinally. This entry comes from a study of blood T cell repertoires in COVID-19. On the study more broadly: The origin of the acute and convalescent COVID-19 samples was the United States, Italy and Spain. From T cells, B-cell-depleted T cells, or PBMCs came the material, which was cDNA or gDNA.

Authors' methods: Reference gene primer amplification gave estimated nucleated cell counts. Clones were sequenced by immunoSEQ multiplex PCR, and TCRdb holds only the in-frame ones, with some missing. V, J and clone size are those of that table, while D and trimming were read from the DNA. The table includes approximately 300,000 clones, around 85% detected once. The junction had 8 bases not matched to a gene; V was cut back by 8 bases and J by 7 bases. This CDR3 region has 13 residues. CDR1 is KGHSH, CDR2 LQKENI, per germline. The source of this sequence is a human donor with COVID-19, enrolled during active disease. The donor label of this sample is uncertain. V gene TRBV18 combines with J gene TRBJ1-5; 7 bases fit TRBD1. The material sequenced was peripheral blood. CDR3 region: CASRDREVQPQHF. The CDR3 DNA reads TGTGCCAGCCGCGACAGGGAGGTGCAGCCCCAGCATTTT.